This TCR beta chain was documented in a study of T-cell reconstitution after alpha-beta-depleted transplantation in children. This clonotype showed up just a few times. The germline V gene encodes CDR1 PRHDT and CDR2 FYEKMQ (reference sequence). V lost 5 bases and J lost 2; bases outside the gene matches: 8. The CDR3 consists of 16 residues. As it was prepared, the TCRbeta library received unique molecular identifiers. TCRdb itself ran the PCR reads through MiXCR, one entry per CDR3 protein. The table includes approximately 340,000 distinct CDR3 sequences, 10% to 13% detected once. The rearrangement joins TRBV13 to TRBJ2-7, with 11 nucleotides matching TRBD2. This TCR came from a human donor who donated a stem cell graft to a child with acute lymphoblastic leukemia. The sample consisted of PBMCs from the stem cell graft donor, taken from the stem cell graft. CDR3 in amino acids: CASSLRLAGTTYEQYF. Here the CDR3 DNA reads TGTGCCAGCAGCCTGAGACTAGCGGGGACGACCTACGAGCAGTACTTC.